A single sample gave rise to the 9 T cell receptor beta chains below, sequenced in a study of T-cell memory formation after mild COVID-19. In TCRdb, the 5' RACE reads were re-called with MiXCR into one record per CDR3 protein. This table holds fewer than 550,000 distinct CDR3 sequences, over 15% found once. The sample consisted of PBMCs or a T cell subset sorted from them (not recorded which). These receptors all stem from an adult woman who had mild COVID-19 (a few samples of this study predate the infection). Cell type and time point are not known.

The chain links TRBV9 to TRBJ1-2, with D maybe TRBD1 (5 bases). Trimming took 3 bases from V and 4 from J, leaving 10 bases between them. Germline V gene lookup returns CDR1 SGDLS and CDR2 YYNGEE. The CDR3 spans 13 residues. This CDR3 reads CASSDGGGYGYTF. DNA of the CDR3: TGTGCCAGCAGCGACGGGGGGGGCTATGGCTACACCTTC.

This chain uses TRBV9 with TRBJ2-3; the match to TRBD1 covers 8 bases. V shed 3 bases and J 7 bases; nucleotides not matched to a gene: 7. The length of the CDR3 is 14 residues. The V gene's germline CDR1 is SGDLS and CDR2 YYNGEE. CDR3 amino acids: CASSGGQGGNTQYF. CDR3 coding DNA: TGTGCCAGCAGCGGCGGACAGGGTGGTAATACGCAGTATTTT.

The V call is TRBV5-5, the J call TRBJ2-3; D not certain. Germline CDR1 SGHKS, CDR2 YYEKEE (reference sequence). This CDR3 contains 15 residues. Trimming took off 4 bases at V and 0 bases at J, with 12 bases between the two ends. In DNA, the CDR3 is TGTGCCAGCAGCCGCTACCCAGTCAGCACAGATACGCAGTATTTT. The encoded protein is CASSRYPVSTDTQYF.

This rearrangement joins TRBV7-2 to TRBJ2-7; D remains unclear. This CDR3 has 14 residues. The V and J ends lost 1 base and 0 bases respectively, with 7 bases between them. Germline CDR1 is SGHTA and CDR2 is FQGNSA. The CDR3 region is CASSLVDSSYEQYF. CDR3 nucleotide sequence: TGTGCCAGCAGCTTAGTCGACTCCTCCTACGAGCAGTACTTC.

The rearrangement joins TRBV7-6 to TRBJ2-1; D uncertain. Germline CDR1 SGHVS, CDR2 FNYEAQ. V was cut by 3 bases and J by 8 bases, with 11 bases left in between. This CDR3 comprises 13 residues. The CDR3 nucleotides read TGTGCCAGCAGCTTGTCTACCTTGGATGAGCAGTTCTTC. Residues: CASSLSTLDEQFF.

The chain recombines TRBV4-3 with TRBJ1-5; weak D call: TRBD1 (5 bases). Germline loops: CDR1 LGHNA, CDR2 YSLEER. V was cut by 0 bases and J by 3 bases, with 9 bases left in between. The CDR3 contains 15 residues. The chain's CDR3 is CASSQDLGVNQPQHF. Here the CDR3 DNA reads TGCGCCAGCAGCCAAGATTTAGGGGTCAATCAGCCCCAGCATTTT.

A few counts support this clonotype. The chain employs TRBV12-3 or TRBV12-4 and TRBJ2-7; no definite D call. The V gene lost 3 bases and the J gene lost 0 bases, with 9 bases spanning the gap. CDR3 size: 14 residues. CDR3 region: CASSFGQVSYEQYF. CDR3 DNA: TGTGCCAGCAGTTTTGGGCAGGTCTCCTACGAGCAGTACTTC.

The chain joins TRBV27 to TRBJ1-1; D is undetermined. Per the germline V gene, CDR1 is MNHEY and CDR2 is SMNVEV (reference sequence). CDR3 size: 13 residues. V was shortened by 7 bases and J by 0 bases, with 9 bases between the two germline ends. CDR3 nucleotide sequence: TGTGCCAGCAAGAAAATTATGAACACTGAAGCTTTCTTT. Translation gives CASKKIMNTEAFF.

The DNA of the CDR3 is TGCGCCAGCAGGACTAGCGGGAGTTCGGATACGCAGTATTTT. As protein: CASRTSGSSDTQYF. V and J are TRBV5-1 and TRBJ2-3; 12 bases fit TRBD2. From germline, CDR1 is SGHRS and CDR2 YFSETQ. This CDR3 comprises 14 residues. Trimming removed 5 bases from V and 6 bases from J; junction bases left unmatched: 4.